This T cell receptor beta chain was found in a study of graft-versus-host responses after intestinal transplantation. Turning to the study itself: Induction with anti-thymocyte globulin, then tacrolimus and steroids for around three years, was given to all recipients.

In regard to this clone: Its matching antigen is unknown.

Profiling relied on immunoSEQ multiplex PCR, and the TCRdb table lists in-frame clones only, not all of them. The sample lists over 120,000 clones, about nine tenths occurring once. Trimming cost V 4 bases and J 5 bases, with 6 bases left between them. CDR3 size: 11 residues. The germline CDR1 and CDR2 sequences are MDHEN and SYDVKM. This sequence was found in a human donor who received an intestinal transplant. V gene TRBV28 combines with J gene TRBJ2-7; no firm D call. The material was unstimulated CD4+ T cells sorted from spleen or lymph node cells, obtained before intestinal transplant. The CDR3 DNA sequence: TGTGCCAGCAGTTACACCAACGAGCAGTACTTC. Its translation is CASSYTNEQYF.